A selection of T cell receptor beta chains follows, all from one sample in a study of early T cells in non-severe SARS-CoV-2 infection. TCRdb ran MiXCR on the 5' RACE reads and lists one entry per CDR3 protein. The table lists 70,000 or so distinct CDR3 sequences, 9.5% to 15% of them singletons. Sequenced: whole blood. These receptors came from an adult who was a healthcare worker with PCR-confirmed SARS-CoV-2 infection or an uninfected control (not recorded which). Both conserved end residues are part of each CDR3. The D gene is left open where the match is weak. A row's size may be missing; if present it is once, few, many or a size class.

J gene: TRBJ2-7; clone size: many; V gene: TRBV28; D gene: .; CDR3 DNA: TGTGCCAGCAGTTTAGGGCAGGACTACGAGCAGTACTTC; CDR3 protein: CASSLGQDYEQYF
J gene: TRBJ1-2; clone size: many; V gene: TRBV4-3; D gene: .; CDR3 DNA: TGCGCCAGCAGCCAATTTACAGGGTCTGATGGCTACACCTTC; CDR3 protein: CASSQFTGSDGYTF
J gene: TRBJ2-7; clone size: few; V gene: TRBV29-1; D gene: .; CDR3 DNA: TGCAGCGTTCGGGACTCACATGGCTCGTCCTTC; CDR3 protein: CSVRDSHGSSF
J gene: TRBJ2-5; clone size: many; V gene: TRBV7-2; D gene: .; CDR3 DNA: TGTGCCAGCAGCTTAGGGCGGGGTCAAGAGACCCAGTACTTC; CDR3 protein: CASSLGRGQETQYF
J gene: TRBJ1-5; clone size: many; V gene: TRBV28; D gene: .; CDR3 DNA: TGTGCCAGCAGCTCTATAACGGGTTCCAATCAGCCCCAGCATTTT; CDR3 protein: CASSSITGSNQPQHF
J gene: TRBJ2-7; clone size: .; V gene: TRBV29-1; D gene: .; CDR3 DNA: TGCAGCGTTGGTGGCTACAGCTCCTACGAGCAGTACTTC; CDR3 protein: CSVGGYSSYEQYF
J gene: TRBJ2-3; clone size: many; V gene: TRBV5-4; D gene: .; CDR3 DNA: TGTGCCAGCAAGCCAGGGGACCGCAGGGGTGGAGATACGCAGTATTTT; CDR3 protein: CASKPGDRRGGDTQYF
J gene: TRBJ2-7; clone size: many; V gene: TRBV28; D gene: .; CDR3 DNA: TGTGCCAGCAGTGACTCCAATATACCCCGCGAGCAGTACTTC; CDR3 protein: CASSDSNIPREQYF
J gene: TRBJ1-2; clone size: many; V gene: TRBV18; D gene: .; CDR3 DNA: TGTGCCAGCTCACCGGGCCGGGAGGATGGCTACACCTTC; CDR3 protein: CASSPGREDGYTF
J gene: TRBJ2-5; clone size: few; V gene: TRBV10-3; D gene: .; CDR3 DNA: TGTGCCATCAGTGCAAGCGAGACCCAGTACTTC; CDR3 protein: CAISASETQYF
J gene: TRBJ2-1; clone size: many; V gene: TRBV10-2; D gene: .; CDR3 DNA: TGCGCCAGCAGTGAGAGGGCCTACAATGAGCAGTTCTTC; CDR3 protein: CASSERAYNEQFF
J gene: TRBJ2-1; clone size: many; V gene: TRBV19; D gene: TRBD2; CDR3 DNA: TGTGCCACCGCTCGACTAGCGAGGGGAAATGAGCAGTTCTTC; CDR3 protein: CATARLARGNEQFF
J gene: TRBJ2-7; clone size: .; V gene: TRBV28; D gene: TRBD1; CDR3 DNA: TGTGCCAGCAGCACCCACAGGGGGATCCAGCCCGAGCAGTACTTC; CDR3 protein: CASSTHRGIQPEQYF
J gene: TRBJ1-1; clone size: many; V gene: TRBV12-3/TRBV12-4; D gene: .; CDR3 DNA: TGTGCCAGCACCCTAGGGGGGCTAGACACTGAAGCTTTCTTT; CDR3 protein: CASTLGGLDTEAFF
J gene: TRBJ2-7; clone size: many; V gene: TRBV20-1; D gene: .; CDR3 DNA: TGCAGTGCTAGAGATAAAGGATACGAGCAGTACTTC; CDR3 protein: CSARDKGYEQYF
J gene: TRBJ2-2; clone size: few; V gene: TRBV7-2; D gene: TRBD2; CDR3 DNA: TGTGCCAGCAGCACCCCTAGCGGGAGGGACACCGGGGAGCTGTTTTTT; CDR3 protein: CASSTPSGRDTGELFF
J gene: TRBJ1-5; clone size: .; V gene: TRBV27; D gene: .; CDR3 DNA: TGTGGCAGTTTATCGATCCACCTGGATCAGCCCCAGCATTTT; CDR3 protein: CGSLSIHLDQPQHF
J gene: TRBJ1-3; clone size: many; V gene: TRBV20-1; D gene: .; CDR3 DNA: TGCAGTGCTCGCCCTGGGCTAAACACCATATATTTT; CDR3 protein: CSARPGLNTIYF
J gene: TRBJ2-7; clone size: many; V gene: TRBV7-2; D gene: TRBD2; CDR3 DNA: TGTGCCAGCAGCTCGGGCCCGGGGGGACTAGCGACCTACGAGCAGTACTTC; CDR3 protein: CASSSGPGGLATYEQYF
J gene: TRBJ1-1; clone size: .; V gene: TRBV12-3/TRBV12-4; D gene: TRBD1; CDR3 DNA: TGTGCCAGCAGTTTCAGACAGGGGAACACTGAAGCTTTCTTT; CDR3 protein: CASSFRQGNTEAFF
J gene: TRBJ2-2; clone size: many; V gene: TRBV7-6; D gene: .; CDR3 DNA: TGTGCCAGCAGCCCAAATTCCGGGACCCTCAAGACCGGGGAGCTGTTTTTT; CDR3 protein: CASSPNSGTLKTGELFF
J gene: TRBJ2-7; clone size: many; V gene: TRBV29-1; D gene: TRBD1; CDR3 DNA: TGCAGCTTTAGGACAGGAACCTACGAGCAGTACTTC; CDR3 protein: CSFRTGTYEQYF
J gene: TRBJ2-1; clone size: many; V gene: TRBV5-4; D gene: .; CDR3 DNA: TGTGCCAGCAGCTCGCGACAGGTGGCCTACAATGAGCAGTTCTTC; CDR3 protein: CASSSRQVAYNEQFF
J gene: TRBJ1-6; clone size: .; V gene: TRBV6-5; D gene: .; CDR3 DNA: TGTGCCAGCAGTTACTTCTACTCCTATAATTCACCCCTCCACTTT; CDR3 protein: CASSYFYSYNSPLHF
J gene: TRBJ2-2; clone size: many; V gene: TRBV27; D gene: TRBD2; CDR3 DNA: TGTGCCAGCAGTTTGGGGCTAGCGGGCTTGGTGGACACCGGGGAGCTGTTTTTT; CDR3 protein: CASSLGLAGLVDTGELFF
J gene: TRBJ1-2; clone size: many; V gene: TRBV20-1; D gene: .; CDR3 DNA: TGCAGTGCTAGAGAAGTACAGGTGGACTACACCTTC; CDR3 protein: CSAREVQVDYTF
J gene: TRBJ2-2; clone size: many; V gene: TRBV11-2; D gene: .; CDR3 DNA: TGTGCCAGCAGCACTTACCCACGGACAGCTAACACCGGGGAGCTGTTTTTT; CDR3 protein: CASSTYPRTANTGELFF
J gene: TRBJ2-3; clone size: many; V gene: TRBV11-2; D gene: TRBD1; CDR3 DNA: TGTGCCAGCAGCCTAGGGGCTGGACAGGGGACTGTCAGGGCTACGCAGTATTTT; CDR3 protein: CASSLGAGQGTVRATQYF
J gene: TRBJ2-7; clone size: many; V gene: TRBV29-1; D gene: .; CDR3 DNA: TGCAGCGCCGGGGACGGCGGCGAGCAGTACTTC; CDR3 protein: CSAGDGGEQYF
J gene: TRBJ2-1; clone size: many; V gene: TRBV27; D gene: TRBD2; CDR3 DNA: TGTGCCAGCAGTGGACGGTTCCCGTCTGGGACTAGCGGGTTGGAGCAGTTCTTC; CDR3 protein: CASSGRFPSGTSGLEQFF
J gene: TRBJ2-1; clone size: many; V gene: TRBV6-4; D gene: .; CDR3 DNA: TGTGCCAGCAGTGCAGATAGGGGCGACAGTCCGTTCTTC; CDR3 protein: CASSADRGDSPFF
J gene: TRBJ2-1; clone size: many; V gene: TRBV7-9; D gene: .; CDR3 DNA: TGTGCCAGCAGGACATTTACTGAGCAGTTCTTC; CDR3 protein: CASRTFTEQFF
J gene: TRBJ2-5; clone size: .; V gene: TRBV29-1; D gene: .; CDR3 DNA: TGCAGCGTTGCTAGCGTGGCGAAAGAGACCCAGTACTTC; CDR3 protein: CSVASVAKETQYF
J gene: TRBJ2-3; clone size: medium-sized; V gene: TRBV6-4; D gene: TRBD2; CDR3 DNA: TGTGCCAGCAGTGAATTGGCGGGGGTCACAGATACGCAGTATTTT; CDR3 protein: CASSELAGVTDTQYF
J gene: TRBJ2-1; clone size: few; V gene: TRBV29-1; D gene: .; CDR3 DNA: TGCAGCGCCAGGGTGAATGAGCAGTTCTTC; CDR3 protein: CSARVNEQFF
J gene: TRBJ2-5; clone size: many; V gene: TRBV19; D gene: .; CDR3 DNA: TGTGCCAGTAATTCAGGGAGAAGTTGGGAGACCCAGTACTTC; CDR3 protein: CASNSGRSWETQYF
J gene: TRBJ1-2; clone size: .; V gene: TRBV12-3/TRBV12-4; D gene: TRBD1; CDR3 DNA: TGTGCCAGCACTAGGACAGGGGTCGGCTACACCTTC; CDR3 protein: CASTRTGVGYTF
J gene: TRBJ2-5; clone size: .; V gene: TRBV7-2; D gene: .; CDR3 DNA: TGTGCCAGCAGCCCCGGCCCCCTCGGTGGGGCCTCTGAGACCCAGTACTTC; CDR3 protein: CASSPGPLGGASETQYF
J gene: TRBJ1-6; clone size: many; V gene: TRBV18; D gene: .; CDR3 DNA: TGTGCCAGCTCCGCGGTACGTTGGGATTCACCCCTCCACTTT; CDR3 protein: CASSAVRWDSPLHF
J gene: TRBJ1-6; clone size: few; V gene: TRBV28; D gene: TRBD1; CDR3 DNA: TGTGCCAGTAACCCCGGGACAGAGGTACCTTCACCCCTCCACTTT; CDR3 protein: CASNPGTEVPSPLHF
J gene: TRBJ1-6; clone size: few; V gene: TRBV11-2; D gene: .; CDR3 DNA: TGTGCCAGCAGCTGGGGGAATTCCTATAATTCACCCCTCCACTTT; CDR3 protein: CASSWGNSYNSPLHF
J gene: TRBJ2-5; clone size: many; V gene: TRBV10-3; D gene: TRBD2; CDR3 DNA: TGTGCCATCAGTTCCCCCAGCGGGAGCCGGGAGCAAGAGACCCAGTACTTC; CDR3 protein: CAISSPSGSREQETQYF
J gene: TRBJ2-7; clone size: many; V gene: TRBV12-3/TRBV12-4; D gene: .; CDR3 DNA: TGTGCCAGCAGTCCGGGCCTGTACGAGCAGTACTTC; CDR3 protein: CASSPGLYEQYF
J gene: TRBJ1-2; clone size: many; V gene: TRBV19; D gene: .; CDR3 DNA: TGTGCCAGTCGGGGGTATGGCTACACCTTC; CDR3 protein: CASRGYGYTF
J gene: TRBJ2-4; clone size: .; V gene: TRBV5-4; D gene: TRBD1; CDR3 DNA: TGTGCCAGCAGCTTACAGGGGGCTGAAAACATTCAGTACTTC; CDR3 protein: CASSLQGAENIQYF
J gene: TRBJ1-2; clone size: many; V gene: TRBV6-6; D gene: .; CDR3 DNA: TGTGCCAGCACCGGATCGACCGGAGGCTACACCTTC; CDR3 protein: CASTGSTGGYTF
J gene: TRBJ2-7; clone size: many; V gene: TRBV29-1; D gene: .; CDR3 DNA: TGCAGCGTTGACTCCCGGCAGTACTTC; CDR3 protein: CSVDSRQYF
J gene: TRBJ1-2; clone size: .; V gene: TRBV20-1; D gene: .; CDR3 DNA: TGCAGTGCTAGAGATAAGCCTATCTATGGCTACACCTTC; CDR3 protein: CSARDKPIYGYTF
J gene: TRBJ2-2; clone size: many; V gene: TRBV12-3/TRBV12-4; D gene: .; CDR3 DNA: TGTGCCAGCAGTATCGGAGGGGGGTGGTCCGGGGAGCTGTTTTTT; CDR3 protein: CASSIGGGWSGELFF
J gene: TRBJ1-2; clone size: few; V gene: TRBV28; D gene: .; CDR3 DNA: TGTGCCAGCAGTTTGGGAGGGTTTGGCTACACCTTC; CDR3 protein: CASSLGGFGYTF
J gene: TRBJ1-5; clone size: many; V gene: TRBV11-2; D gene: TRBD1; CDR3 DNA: TGTGCCAGCAGCTTCGACAGGGGCTTCAATCAGCCCCAGCATTTT; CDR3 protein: CASSFDRGFNQPQHF
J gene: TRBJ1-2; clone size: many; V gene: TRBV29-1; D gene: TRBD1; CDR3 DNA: TGCAGCGCTCGGGACAGGGTCGACTATGGCTACACCTTC; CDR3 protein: CSARDRVDYGYTF
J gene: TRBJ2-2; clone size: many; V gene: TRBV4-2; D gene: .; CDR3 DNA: TGTGCCAGCAGCCAAGATCAATCGGGCCCCGGGGAGCTGTTTTTT; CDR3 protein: CASSQDQSGPGELFF
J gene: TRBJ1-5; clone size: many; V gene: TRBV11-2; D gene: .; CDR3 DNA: TGTGCCAGCAGCTTAGAAGGGGGAAACAATCAGCCCCAGCATTTT; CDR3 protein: CASSLEGGNNQPQHF
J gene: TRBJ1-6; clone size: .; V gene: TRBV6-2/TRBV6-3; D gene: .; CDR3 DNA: TGTGCCAGCAGCCTCCGGGCCCCCTTGAGGACTTCACCCCTCCACTTT; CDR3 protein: CASSLRAPLRTSPLHF